The next 16 T cell receptor beta chains were all read from a single sample in a study of glioma-infiltrating T cells. Amplification of TCR alpha and beta CDR3 regions from RNA used iRepertoire nested multiplex PCR. In TCRdb, the multiplex PCR reads were re-called with MiXCR into one record per CDR3 protein. The sample lists more than 350,000 distinct CDR3 sequences; roughly 41% were seen once. The sample consisted of glioma tissue, nonneoplastic brain tissue, or PBMCs (not recorded which). The receptor set was obtained from a human donor with low-grade glioma or glioblastoma, undergoing nonglioma brain surgery, or in good health (not recorded which).

In its sample, this clonotype was seen a few times. The chain uses TRBV28 and TRBJ1-2; D is perhaps TRBD1 (5 bases). The CDR3 consists of 13 residues. Germline V gene lookup returns CDR1 MDHEN and CDR2 SYDVKM. Trimming removed 7 bases from V and 3 bases from J, with 12 bases in between. CDR3 amino acids: CASTAGADYGYTF. As DNA, the CDR3 is TGTGCCAGCACCGCCGGGGCAGACTATGGCTACACCTTC.

About this clonotype: Since a much larger clone is just one base distant, this may be a read error. This likely comes from a read error, as the CDR3 has no conserved phenylalanine or tryptophan at its end. The V gene is TRBV20-1, the J gene TRBJ1-1; D is uncertain. This CDR3 is built from 8 residues. Germline-derived CDR1 and CDR2 are DFQATT and SNEGSKA (reference sequence). Between the trimmed V and J ends, which lost 6 bases and 10 bases, there was a span of 6 bases. The CDR3 nucleotides read TGCAGTGCACCGACAGCTTTCCTT. The encoded protein is CSAPTAFL.

To note about this clonotype: Germline and junction disagree at one end, which may indicate a read error. The V call is TRBV6-2 or TRBV6-3, the J call TRBJ2-7, with 15 bases aligning to TRBD2. Germline lookup yields CDR1 MNHEY and CDR2 SVGEGT. This CDR3 spans 21 amino acids. In DNA form, the CDR3 reads TGTGCCAGCAGTTACCCGGTTGTTCGGACTAGCGGGAGGGGCTTCTCCTACGAGGAGTACTTC. Translation gives CASSYPVVRTSGRGFSYEEYF.

This clonotype was found a few times. The chain couples TRBV7-9 to TRBJ2-5, with 7 bases identical to TRBD2. The J segment lost 0 bases and the V segment lost 4 bases, leaving 8 bases of the junction unmatched. This CDR3 is built from 16 residues. Germline CDR1 is SEHNR and CDR2 is FQNEAQ (reference sequence). This CDR3 is CASSWERDPYQETQYF. The CDR3 nucleotides read TGTGCCAGCAGCTGGGAGCGGGACCCGTACCAAGAGACCCAGTACTTC.

The table lists this clonotype with a few counts. This chain links TRBV20-1 with TRBJ2-3, with TRBD1 identical over 9 bases. After removal of 3 bases from V and 3 bases from J, the junction contained 7 bases not matched to a gene. CDR3 length equals 15 residues. Per germline, CDR1 DFQATT and CDR2 SNEGSKA (reference sequence). CDR3 nucleotides: TGCAGTGCTAGTCCCGGACAGGGGCGAACAGATACGCAGTATTTT. Protein sequence: CSASPGQGRTDTQYF.

This clonotype was observed once. DNA of the CDR3: TGCAGCGTCCCAAAAGCGGCAGGCGCTCAAGAGACCCAGTACTTC. Protein: CSVPKAAGAQETQYF. The chain uses TRBV29-1 and TRBJ2-5; D may be TRBD2 (5 bases). The CDR3 has 15 residues. Germline assignment: CDR1 SQVTM and CDR2 ANQGSEA. V was trimmed by 6 bases and J by 2 bases, leaving 19 bases between them.

The rearrangement uses TRBV5-4 and TRBJ1-1; tentative D call: TRBD1 (6 bases). The V and J ends lost 1 base and 8 bases respectively, with 12 bases between them. CDR1 is SGHNT, CDR2 YYREEE, per germline (reference sequence). The CDR3 sequence is 13 residues long. The CDR3: CASSLRGTSEAFF. CDR3 sequence (DNA): TGTGCCAGCAGCTTGAGGGGGACTTCAGAAGCTTTCTTT.

This clonotype was counted only a few times. This chain links TRBV19 with TRBJ2-1, with unresolved D. Germline V gene data show CDR1 as LNHDA and CDR2 as SQIVND (reference sequence). The germline V and J ends were trimmed by 5 bases and 4 bases, with 12 bases remaining between them. This CDR3 is built from 14 residues. CDR3 bases: TGTGCCAGTAGTCCCCTGGTAGGATACAATGAGCAGTTCTTC. Amino acid sequence: CASSPLVGYNEQFF. Variable domain in full (rest from reference TRBV19 and TRBJ2-1): DGGITQSPKYLFRKEGQNVTLSCEQNLNHDAMYWYRQDPGQGLRLIYYSQIVNDFQKGDIAEGYSVSREKKESFPLTVTSAQKNPTAFYLCASSPLVGYNEQFFGPGTRLTVL.

This chain joins TRBV15 and TRBJ1-4; D may be TRBD1 (5 bases). This CDR3 region has 14 residues. Germline V lookup: CDR1 LNHNV, CDR2 YYDKDF (reference sequence). Trimming removed 4 bases at V and 5 bases at J, with 11 bases between. The DNA of the CDR3 is TGTGCCACCAGCACCCGGGACGGAAATGAAAAACTGTTTTTT. Protein sequence: CATSTRDGNEKLFF.

A note on this clonotype: Being one base from a much bigger clone, this may be a read error. This chain connects TRBV7-6 to TRBJ1-1; unclear D gene. The CDR3 covers 14 residues. V was trimmed by 2 bases and J by 0 bases, leaving 7 bases between them. Germline loops: CDR1 SGHVS, CDR2 FNYEAQ. CDR3 DNA sequence: TGTGCCAGCAGCTTACCGGGAGTGAACACTGAAGCTTTCTTT. Translating it yields CASSLPGVNTEAFF.

The chain is built from TRBV7-2 and TRBJ2-1; D perhaps matches TRBD1 (8 bases). Germline loops: CDR1 SGHTA, CDR2 FQGNSA. Trimming took off 5 bases at V and 7 bases at J, with 24 bases between the two ends. The length of the CDR3 is 17 residues. The chain's CDR3 is CASSRQGSGAFFNEQFF. The DNA of the CDR3 is TGTGCCAGCAGCCGACAGGGGAGCGGGGCATTTTTTAATGAGCAGTTCTTC.

The chain couples TRBV5-1 to TRBJ1-1, with D possibly matching TRBD1 (6 bases). Germline-derived CDR1 and CDR2 are SGHRS and YFSETQ. The CDR3 runs 15 residues. The ends were cut back, 0 bases at V and 1 base at J, with 10 bases in the middle. CDR3 amino acids: CASSLAWTANTEAFF. The CDR3 DNA follows: TGCGCCAGCAGCTTGGCCTGGACAGCGAACACTGAAGCTTTCTTT.

This clonotype came up many times. The chain links TRBV27 to TRBJ1-5, with a tentative D call TRBD1 (6 bases). Germline assignment: CDR1 MNHEY and CDR2 SMNVEV (reference sequence). This CDR3 contains 16 residues. Trimming left V 6 bases short and J 0 bases short, with 15 bases between. The CDR3 spells CASSLRGHYSNQPQHF. CDR3 bases: TGTGCCAGCAGCCTCCGGGGGCACTATAGCAATCAGCCCCAGCATTTT.

In this sample, this clonotype turned up many times. The chain joins TRBV6-4 to TRBJ2-3, with D perhaps matching TRBD2 (5 bases). This CDR3 has 15 amino acids. Looked up from germline, CDR1 is MRHNA and CDR2 is SNTAGT. The V gene lost 5 bases and the J gene lost 2 bases, with 14 bases spanning the gap. The CDR3 loop is CASSLGGEPTDTQYF. CDR3 nucleotide sequence: TGTGCCAGCAGTCTCGGTGGGGAGCCCACAGATACGCAGTATTTT.

To note about this clonotype: A much larger clonotype is one base distant, so this may be a read error. This chain uses TRBV6-5 with TRBJ2-1; D perhaps matches TRBD2 (6 bases). The length of the CDR3 is 15 residues. In germline, CDR1 is MNHEY, CDR2 SVGAGI. With 7 bases removed from V and 7 bases from J, the gap between germline ends came to 20 bases. The CDR3 region is CASTSRDGSTNEQFF. The DNA of the CDR3 is TGTGCCAGCACTTCGCGGGACGGATCTACGAATGAGCAGTTCTTC.

About this clonotype: A junction end diverges from the germline sequence, so it may reflect a read error. This chain uses TRBV27 with TRBJ1-2; D is ambiguous. The CDR3 runs 15 residues. Germline CDR1 MNHEY, CDR2 SMNVEV (reference sequence). The CDR3: CVSSLPGARRDGYTF. The CDR3 nucleotides read TGTGTCAGCAGTTTACCTGGCGCCCGACGGGATGGCTACACCTTC.